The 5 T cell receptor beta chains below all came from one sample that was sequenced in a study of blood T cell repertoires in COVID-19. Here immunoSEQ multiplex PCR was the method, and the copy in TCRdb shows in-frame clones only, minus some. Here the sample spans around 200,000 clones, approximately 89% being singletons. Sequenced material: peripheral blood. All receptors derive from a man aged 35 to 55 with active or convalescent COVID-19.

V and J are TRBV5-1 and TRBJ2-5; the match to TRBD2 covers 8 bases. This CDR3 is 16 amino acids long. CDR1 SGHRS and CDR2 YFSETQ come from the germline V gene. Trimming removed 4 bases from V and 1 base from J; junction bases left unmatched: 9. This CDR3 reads CASSMGDSGTQETQYF. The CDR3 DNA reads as TGCGCCAGCAGCATGGGTGATAGCGGGACCCAAGAGACCCAGTACTTC. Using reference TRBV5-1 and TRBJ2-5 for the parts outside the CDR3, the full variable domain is KAGVTQTPRYLIKTRGQQVTLSCSPISGHRSVSWYQQTPGQGLQFLFEYFSETQRNKGNFPGRFSGRQFSNSRSEMNVSTLELGDSALYLCASSMGDSGTQETQYFGPGTRLLVL.

CDR3 region: CASSLRSGGALDTQYF. The CDR3 DNA reads as TGTGCCAGCAGCTTGAGGTCGGGGGGGGCCTTGGATACGCAGTATTTT. The chain recombines TRBV5-4 with TRBJ2-3; TRBD2 matches at 8 bases. The V gene's germline CDR1 is SGHNT and CDR2 YYREEE (reference sequence). The V and J ends lost 1 base and 6 bases, in that order; junction bases with no gene match: 10. CDR3 size: 16 residues.

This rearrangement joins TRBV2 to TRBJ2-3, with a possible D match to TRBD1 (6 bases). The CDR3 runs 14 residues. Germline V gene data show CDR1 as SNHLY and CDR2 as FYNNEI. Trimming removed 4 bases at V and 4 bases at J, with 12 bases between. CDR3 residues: CASSVLGGADTQYF. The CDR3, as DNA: TGTGCCAGCAGTGTTCTTGGGGGCGCAGATACGCAGTATTTT.

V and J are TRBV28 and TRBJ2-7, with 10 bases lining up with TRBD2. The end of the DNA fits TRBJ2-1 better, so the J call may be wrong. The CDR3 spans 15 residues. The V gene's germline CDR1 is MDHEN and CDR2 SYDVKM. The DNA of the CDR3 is TGTGCCAGCAGTCCACTAGCGGGGCTTTACAATGAGCAGTTCTTC. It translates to CASSPLAGLYNEQFF.

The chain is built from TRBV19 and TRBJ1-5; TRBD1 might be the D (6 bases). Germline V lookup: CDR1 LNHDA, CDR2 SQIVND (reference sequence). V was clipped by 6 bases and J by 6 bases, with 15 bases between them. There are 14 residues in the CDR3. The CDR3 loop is CASSPLGGGQPQHF. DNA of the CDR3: TGTGCCAGTAGCCCTCTTGGGGGCGGTCAGCCCCAGCATTTT.